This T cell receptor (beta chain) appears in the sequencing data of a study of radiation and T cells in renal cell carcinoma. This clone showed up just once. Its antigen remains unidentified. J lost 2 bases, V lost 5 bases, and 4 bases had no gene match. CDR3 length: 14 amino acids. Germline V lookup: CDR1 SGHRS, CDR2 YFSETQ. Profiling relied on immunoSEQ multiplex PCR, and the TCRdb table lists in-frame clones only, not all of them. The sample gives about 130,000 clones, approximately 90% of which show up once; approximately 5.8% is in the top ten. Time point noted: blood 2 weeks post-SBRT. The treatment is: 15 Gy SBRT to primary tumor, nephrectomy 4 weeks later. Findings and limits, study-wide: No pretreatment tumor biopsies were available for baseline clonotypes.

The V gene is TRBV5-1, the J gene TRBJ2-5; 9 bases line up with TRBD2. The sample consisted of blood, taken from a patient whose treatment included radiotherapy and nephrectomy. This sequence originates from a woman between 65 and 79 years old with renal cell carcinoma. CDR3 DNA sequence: TGCGCCAGCAGTGCAGCGGGGGGTCAAGAGACCCAGTACTTC. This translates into CASSAAGGQETQYF.